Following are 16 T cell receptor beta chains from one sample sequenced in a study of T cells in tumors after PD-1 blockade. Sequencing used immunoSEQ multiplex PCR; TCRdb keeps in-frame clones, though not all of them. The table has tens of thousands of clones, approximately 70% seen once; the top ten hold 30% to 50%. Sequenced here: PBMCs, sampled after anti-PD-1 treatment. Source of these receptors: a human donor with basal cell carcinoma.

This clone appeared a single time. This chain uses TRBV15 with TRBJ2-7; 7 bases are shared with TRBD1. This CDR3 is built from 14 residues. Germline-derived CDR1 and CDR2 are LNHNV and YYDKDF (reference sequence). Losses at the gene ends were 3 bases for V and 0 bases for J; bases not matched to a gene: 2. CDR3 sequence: CATSRGDSSYEQYF. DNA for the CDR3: TGTGCCACCAGCAGGGGGGACAGCTCCTACGAGCAGTACTTC.

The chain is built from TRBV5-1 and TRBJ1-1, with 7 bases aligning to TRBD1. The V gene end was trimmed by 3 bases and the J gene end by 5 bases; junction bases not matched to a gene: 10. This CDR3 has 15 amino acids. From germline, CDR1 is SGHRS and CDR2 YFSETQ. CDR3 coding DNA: TGCGCCAGCAGCTCGAGACAGGGTGACCCTACTGAAGCTTTCTTT. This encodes CASSSRQGDPTEAFF.

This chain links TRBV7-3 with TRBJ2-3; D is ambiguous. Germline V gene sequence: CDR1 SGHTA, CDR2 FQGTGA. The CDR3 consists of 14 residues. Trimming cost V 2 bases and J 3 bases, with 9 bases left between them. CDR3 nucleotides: TGTGCCAGCAGCTTAGGGAAGGCAACAGATACGCAGTATTTT. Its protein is CASSLGKATDTQYF.

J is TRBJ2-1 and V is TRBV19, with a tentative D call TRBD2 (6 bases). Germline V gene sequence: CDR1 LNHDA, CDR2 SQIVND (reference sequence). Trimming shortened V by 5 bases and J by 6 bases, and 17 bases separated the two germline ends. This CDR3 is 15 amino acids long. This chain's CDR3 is CASSPNPGTFNEQFF. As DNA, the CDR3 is TGTGCCAGTAGTCCGAATCCCGGGACTTTCAATGAGCAGTTCTTC.

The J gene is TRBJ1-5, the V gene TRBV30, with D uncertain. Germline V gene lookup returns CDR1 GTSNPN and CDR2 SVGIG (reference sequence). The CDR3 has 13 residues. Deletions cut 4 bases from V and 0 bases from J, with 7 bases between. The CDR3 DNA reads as TGTGCCTGGAAGGAATATAGCAATCAGCCCCAGCATTTT. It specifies CAWKEYSNQPQHF.

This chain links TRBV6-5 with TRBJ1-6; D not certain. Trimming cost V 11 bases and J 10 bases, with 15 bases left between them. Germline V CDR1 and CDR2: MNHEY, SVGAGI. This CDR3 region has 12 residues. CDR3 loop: CAVVEGRSPLHF. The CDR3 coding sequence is TGTGCCGTGGTGGAGGGCCGGTCACCCCTCCACTTT.

CDR3 in amino acids: CASSLRGRGSPLHF. The CDR3 DNA is TGTGCCAGCAGCTTGAGGGGGCGCGGTTCACCCCTCCACTTT. The chain employs TRBV5-6 and TRBJ1-6; TRBD1 agrees at 7 bases. V lost 1 base to trimming and J lost 9 bases; unmatched junction nucleotides: 4. This CDR3 spans 14 amino acids. The germline CDR1 and CDR2 sequences are SGHDT and YYEEEE.

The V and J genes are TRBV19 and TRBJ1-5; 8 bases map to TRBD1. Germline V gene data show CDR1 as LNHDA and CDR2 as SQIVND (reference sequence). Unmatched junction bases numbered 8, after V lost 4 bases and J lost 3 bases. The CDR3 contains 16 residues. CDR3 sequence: CASSTGQGGFNQPQHF. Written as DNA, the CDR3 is TGTGCCAGTAGTACCGGACAGGGTGGGTTCAATCAGCCCCAGCATTTT. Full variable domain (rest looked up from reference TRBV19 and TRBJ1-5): DGGITQSPKYLFRKEGQNVTLSCEQNLNHDAMYWYRQDPGQGLRLIYYSQIVNDFQKGDIAEGYSVSREKKESFPLTVTSAQKNPTAFYLCASSTGQGGFNQPQHFGDGTRLSIL.

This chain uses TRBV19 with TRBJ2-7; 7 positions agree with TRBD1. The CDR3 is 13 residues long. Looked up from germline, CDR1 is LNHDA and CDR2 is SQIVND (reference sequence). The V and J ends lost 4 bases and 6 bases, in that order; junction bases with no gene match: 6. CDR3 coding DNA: TGTGCCAGTAGTACCGACAGGGTTGGCGAGCAGTACTTC. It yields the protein CASSTDRVGEQYF.

CDR3 in amino acids: CASSRTSGRAGSTDTQYF. In DNA, the CDR3 is TGTGCCAGCAGCCGCACTAGCGGGAGGGCGGGTAGCACAGATACGCAGTATTTT. The chain couples TRBV7-2 to TRBJ2-3; 13 nucleotides agree with TRBD2. CDR1 is SGHTA, CDR2 FQGNSA, per germline. The CDR3 has 18 residues. Germline trimming cut 5 bases from V and 0 bases from J; bases unmatched to any gene: 8.

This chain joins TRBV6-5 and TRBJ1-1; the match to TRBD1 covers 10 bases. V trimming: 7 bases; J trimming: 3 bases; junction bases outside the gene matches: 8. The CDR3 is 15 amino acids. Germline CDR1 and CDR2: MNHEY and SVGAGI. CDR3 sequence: CASTRDRGRDTEAFF. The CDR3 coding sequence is TGTGCCAGCACTCGGGACAGGGGAAGGGACACTGAAGCTTTCTTT.

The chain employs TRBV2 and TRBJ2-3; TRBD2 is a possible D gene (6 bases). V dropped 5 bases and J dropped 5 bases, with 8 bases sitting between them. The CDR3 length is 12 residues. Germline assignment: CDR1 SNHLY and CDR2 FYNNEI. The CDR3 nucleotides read TGTGCCAGCAGTTCGGGGGAAGATACGCAGTATTTT. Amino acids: CASSSGEDTQYF.

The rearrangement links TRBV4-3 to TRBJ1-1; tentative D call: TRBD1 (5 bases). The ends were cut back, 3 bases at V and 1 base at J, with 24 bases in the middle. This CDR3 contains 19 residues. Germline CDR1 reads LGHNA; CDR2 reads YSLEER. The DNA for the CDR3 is TGCGCCAGCAGCCAGAAATCGCCGGGGGAACGGGGATCGAACACTGAAGCTTTCTTT. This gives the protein CASSQKSPGERGSNTEAFF.

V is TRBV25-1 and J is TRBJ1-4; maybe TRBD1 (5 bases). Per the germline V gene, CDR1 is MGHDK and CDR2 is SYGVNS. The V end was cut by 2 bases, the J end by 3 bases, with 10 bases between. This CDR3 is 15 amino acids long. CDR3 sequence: CASSEQGSANEKLFF. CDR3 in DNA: TGTGCCAGCAGTGAACAGGGATCGGCTAATGAAAAACTGTTTTTT. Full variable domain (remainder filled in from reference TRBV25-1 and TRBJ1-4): EADIYQTPRYLVIGTGKKITLECSQTMGHDKMYWYQQDPGMELHLIHYSYGVNSTEKGDLSSESTVSRIRTEHFPLTLESARPSHTSQYLCASSEQGSANEKLFFGSGTQLSVL.

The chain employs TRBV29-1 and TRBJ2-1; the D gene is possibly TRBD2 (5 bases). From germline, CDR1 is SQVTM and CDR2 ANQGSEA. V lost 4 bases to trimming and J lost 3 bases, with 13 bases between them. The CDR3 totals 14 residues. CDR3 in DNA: TGCAGCGTTGTGATGACTACCCTCTACAATGAGCAGTTCTTC. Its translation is CSVVMTTLYNEQFF.

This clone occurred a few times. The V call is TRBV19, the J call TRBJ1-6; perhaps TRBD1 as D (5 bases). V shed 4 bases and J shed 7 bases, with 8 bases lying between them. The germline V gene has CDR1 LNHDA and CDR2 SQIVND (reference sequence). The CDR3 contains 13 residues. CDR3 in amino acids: CASSNPGNSPLHF. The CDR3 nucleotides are TGTGCCAGTAGTAACCCAGGGAATTCACCCCTCCACTTT.